The sequence of this TCR beta chain was determined in a study of blood T cell repertoires in COVID-19. Looking at the study overall: COVID-19 samples, acute and convalescent, were from the United States, Italy and Spain. PBMCs, B-cell-depleted T cells, or T cells were the source of the cDNA or gDNA that made up the material.

Methods used by the authors: Amplification of reference gene primers provided the estimated nucleated cell counts. Sequencing used immunoSEQ multiplex PCR; TCRdb keeps in-frame clones, though not all of them. V, J and clone size were drawn from that table, and D and trimming were deduced from the DNA. Among tens of thousands of clones, 80% to 85% were seen once, and the ten largest hold around 40%. This CDR3 contains 13 residues. Looked up from germline, CDR1 is SGHAT and CDR2 is FQNNGV. Trimming cost V 3 bases and J 11 bases, with 16 bases left between them. This rearrangement joins TRBV11-2 to TRBJ1-1; perhaps TRBD1 as D (5 bases). Sequencing was performed on peripheral blood. The TCR originated in an older man with acute or convalescent COVID-19. CDR3 region: CASSFTGGEKAFF. The CDR3 DNA reads as TGTGCCAGCAGCTTTACGGGGGGGGAGAAGGCTTTCTTT. Based on the CDR3 plus reference TRBV11-2 and TRBJ1-1, the full variable domain is EAGVAQSPRYKIIEKRQSVAFWCNPISGHATLYWYQQILGQGPKLLIQFQNNGVVDDSQLPKDRFSAERLKGVDSTLKIQPAKLEDSAVYLCASSFTGGEKAFFGQGTRLTVV.